This TCR beta chain was retrieved from a study of T cell repertoires in cytomegalovirus infection. About the study: Public TCR beta signatures indicated both CMV infection and matching HLA type.

CDR3 size: 14 residues. V was pared by 2 bases and J by 1 base, with 8 bases between. General observations from the study: Pooled public TCR beta family frequency picked out CMV carriers with the relevant HLA.

TCRdb used MiXCR to reprocess the reads, holding one entry per CDR3 protein. The table shows about 230,000 distinct CDR3 sequences, with approximately 6.7% occurring only once. This clonotype was recorded a few times. Its antigen remains unidentified. The receptor comes from a human donor in good health (CMV status not recorded). Some clones in this sample may be carry-over from other donors' samples. Sequenced: PBMCs. The chain carries TRBV12-3 or TRBV12-4 and TRBJ1-1; no clear D gene. CDR3 DNA sequence: TGTGCCAGCAGTTTATGGCACTCGAACACTGAAGCTTTCTTT. Protein sequence: CASSLWHSNTEAFF.